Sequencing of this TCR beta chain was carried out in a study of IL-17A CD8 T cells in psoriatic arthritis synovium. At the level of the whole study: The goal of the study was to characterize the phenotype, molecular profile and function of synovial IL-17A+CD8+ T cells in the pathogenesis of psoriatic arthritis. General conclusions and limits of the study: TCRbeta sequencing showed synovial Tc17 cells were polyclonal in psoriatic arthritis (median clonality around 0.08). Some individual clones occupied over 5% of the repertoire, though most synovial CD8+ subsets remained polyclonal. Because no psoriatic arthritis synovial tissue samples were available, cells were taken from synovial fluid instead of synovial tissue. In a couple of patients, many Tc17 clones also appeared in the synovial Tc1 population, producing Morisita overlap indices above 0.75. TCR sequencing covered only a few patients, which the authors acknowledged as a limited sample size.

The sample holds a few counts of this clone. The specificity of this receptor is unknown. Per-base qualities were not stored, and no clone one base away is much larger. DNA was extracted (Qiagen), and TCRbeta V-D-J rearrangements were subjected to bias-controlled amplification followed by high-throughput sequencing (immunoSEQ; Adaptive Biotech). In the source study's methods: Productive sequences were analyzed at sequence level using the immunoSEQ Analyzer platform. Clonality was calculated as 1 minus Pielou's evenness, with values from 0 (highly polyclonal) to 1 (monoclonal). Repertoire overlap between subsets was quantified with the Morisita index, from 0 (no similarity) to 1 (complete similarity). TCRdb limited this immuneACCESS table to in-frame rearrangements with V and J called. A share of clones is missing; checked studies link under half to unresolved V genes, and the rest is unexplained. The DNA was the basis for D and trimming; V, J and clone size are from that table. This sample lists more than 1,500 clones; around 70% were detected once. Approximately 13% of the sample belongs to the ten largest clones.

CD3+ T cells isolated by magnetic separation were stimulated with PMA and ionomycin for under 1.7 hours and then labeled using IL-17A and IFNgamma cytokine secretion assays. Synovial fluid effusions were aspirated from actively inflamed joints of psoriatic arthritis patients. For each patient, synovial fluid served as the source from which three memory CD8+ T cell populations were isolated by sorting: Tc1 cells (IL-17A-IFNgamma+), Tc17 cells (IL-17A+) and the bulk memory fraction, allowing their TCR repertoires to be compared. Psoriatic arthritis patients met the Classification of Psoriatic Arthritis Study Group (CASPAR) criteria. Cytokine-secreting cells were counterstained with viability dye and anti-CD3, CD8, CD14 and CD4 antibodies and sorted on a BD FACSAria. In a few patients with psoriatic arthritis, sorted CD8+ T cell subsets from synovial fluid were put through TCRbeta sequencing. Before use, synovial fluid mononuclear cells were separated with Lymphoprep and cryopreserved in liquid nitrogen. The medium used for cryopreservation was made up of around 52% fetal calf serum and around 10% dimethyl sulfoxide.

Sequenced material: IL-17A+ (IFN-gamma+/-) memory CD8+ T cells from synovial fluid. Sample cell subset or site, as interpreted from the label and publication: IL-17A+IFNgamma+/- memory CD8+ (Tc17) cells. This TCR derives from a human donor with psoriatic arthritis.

The CDR3 protein sequence reads: CASSLEVGWNNEQFF. The DNA is TGTGCCAGCAGCTTAGAAGTGGGGTGGAACAATGAGCAGTTCTTC. The chain is encoded by TRBV11-3 joined to TRBJ2-1; confidence is insufficient to name the D gene. Trimming costs V 0 bases and J 5 bases, and their ends lie 11 bases apart. The CDR3 runs 15 amino acids, cysteine and phenylalanine included. Only the CDR3 portion is preserved as DNA: 45 bases, with reading frame beginning at the first base. The germline V gene sets CDR1 to SGHNT and CDR2 to YENEEA.